This TCR beta chain appears in the sequencing data of a study of shared clonotypes between healthy human individuals (TCRdb year 2020). Looking at the study overall: A few men and a couple of women, aged 18 to 49 years, made up the cohort. For each donor, CD4 naive and CD4 memory were each given three plates, CD8 naive was given two plates, and CD8 memory was given one plate. To estimate repertoire size and how much clonotypes are shared between individuals, the study performed deep sequencing of blood TCR repertoires from five healthy adults. To increase sequencing depth and limit assay-specific biases, TCR repertoire library preparation and sequencing were carried out by different laboratories using diverse techniques. Each donor's leukapheresis produced roughly between roughly 0.9 and 8.9 billion PBMCs. What the authors observed across the whole study: Clonotypes shared by all four sorted-subset donors showed higher generation probabilities than non-shared clonotypes. The genetic and exposure-history diversity represented was limited by the small number of donors. Pairwise subsampling indicated that sequencing depth was expected to affect the degree of clonotype sharing among donors. Only blood was sampled, and tissue TCR repertoires likely differ from those in blood. Larger estimated clonotype richness was generally found for naive subsets than for memory subsets. About 4.5% of naive CD4, 3.5% of naive CD8, around 2.3% of memory CD4, and about 0.4% of memory CD8 clonotypes were shared across four donors. Rarefaction of sorted-subset datasets indicated incomplete sequencing despite the large sequencing depth.

The donors were healthy, HIV-negative adults who had no recently reported acute infections or vaccinations. Only Caucasian adults living in Nashville, Tennessee, USA were represented among the donors. CD4+ T cells were enriched through magnetic negative selection, after which naive cells were positively selected on CD45RA and the remaining negative fraction served as the memory subset. Blood was obtained by leukapheresis, after which PBMCs were separated by Ficoll-Histopaque density gradient centrifugation and cryopreserved in liquid nitrogen vapor phase. Analytical flow cytometry was used to check the purity and quantity of each magnetically sorted T cell population. Genomic DNA was isolated from each sorted fraction and quantified by UV absorbance on a Nanodrop 2000c. Using the deep immunoSEQ assay, multiplex PCR amplified TCR CDR3 regions from genomic DNA. Extracted genomic DNA from each cell subset was spread evenly across all wells of several immunoSEQ 96-well plates, with each plate serving as a replicate. Each replicate PCR for sorted subsets received about 200 ng genomic DNA, equal to 28,000 or so T cell genomes. Purified libraries were quantified with a Qubit 3.0 fluorometer, sized on a Bioanalyzer 2100, and re-quantified with the KAPA Library Quantification kit. Every immunoSEQ 96-well plate was sequenced on a dedicated single-read 150-cycle Illumina NextSeq 550 flow cell. On the study's bioinformatics: Because only junctional sequences without quality scores were contained in the immunoSEQ output, filtering matching that applied to full-length reads could not be performed. Sequences were annotated with PyIR, a Python wrapper for IgBLAST v1.9, and V/J genes and CDR3 were assigned using IMGT germline references. Reads with weak V/J assignments (E-value above 1e-6), missing CDR3, stop codons, out-of-frame junctions, or ambiguous translated residues were removed. V3J clonotypes were defined as sequences sharing the same inferred V gene, J gene, and CDR3 amino acid sequence. The percentage overlap between two repertoires was calculated by dividing the number of shared unique clonotypes by the size of the smaller repertoire. Three approaches were used to assess repertoire richness: RTK rarefaction, the Chao1 estimator, and Recon v2.1 estimates of unobserved clonotypes. Generation probabilities for all TCRbeta clonotypes obtained by the gDNA method from a handful of donors were computed using OLGA. As stored in TCRdb, this immuneACCESS dataset retains in-frame rearrangements with V and J assigned. A fraction of the clones does not appear; measured against another copy, unresolved V genes explain less than half of the discrepancy, and the remainder lacks a known reason. For V, J and clone size, that table is used; D and trimming come from the DNA. This sample gives approximately 2.1 million clones in total; approximately 93% of them show up just once. The ten largest clones take up roughly 0.36% of the sample.

Note on this clone: There is no known antigen for this receptor. No base quality information exists; no much larger clone differs at one position.

According to the germline V gene (reference sequence), CDR1 reads SGHNT and CDR2 reads YYREEE. Taken from cysteine to phenylalanine, the CDR3 has 15 residues. Just CDR3 DNA is preserved here, 45 bases in frame from base 1. V loses 7 bases, J loses 0 bases, and the germline ends lie 14 bases apart. The sequence is built from TRBV5-4 and TRBJ1-3; TRBD1 could be the D gene, as 6 bases match. The TCR comes from a man between 18 and 29 years old in good health. Some clones in this sample may be carry-over from other donors' samples. The specimen sequenced was naive CD4+ T cells from PBMCs. The sample's cell subset or site label is to be understood as: CD45RA+ positively selected. The nucleotide sequence reads TGTGCCAGCGGGGAGGGACAACGCTCTGGAAACACCATATATTTT. The encoded protein is CASGEGQRSGNTIYF.